The next 14 T cell receptor beta chains were all read from a single sample in a study of graft-versus-host responses after intestinal transplantation. These receptors have no identified antigens. Profiling relied on immunoSEQ multiplex PCR, and the TCRdb table lists in-frame clones only, not all of them. The repertoire consists of about 120,000 clones, with 85% to 95% occurring once and the leading ten covering 3% to 3.5%. This specimen consisted of unstimulated CD8+ T cells sorted from spleen or lymph node cells, obtained before intestinal transplant. The receptors stem from a human donor who received an intestinal transplant.

This chain joins TRBV5-1 and TRBJ2-1, with TRBD2 matching over 10 bases. V shed 2 bases, J shed 9 bases, and the junction held 11 bases outside the gene matches. The germline CDR1 and CDR2 sequences are SGHRS and YFSETQ. This CDR3 comprises 16 residues. DNA of the CDR3: TGCGCCAGCAGCTTCGACTCCAGCGGGAGGGCCGGTGAGCAGTTCTTC. Amino acid sequence: CASSFDSSGRAGEQFF.

The CDR3 loop reads CASSKGGTAGGRYNEQFF. In DNA form, the CDR3 reads TGTGCCAGCAGCAAAGGTGGAACAGCGGGAGGGCGCTACAATGAGCAGTTCTTC. J is TRBJ2-1 and V is TRBV21-1; the D segment call TRBD2 is taken from the table without a DNA check. TRBV21-1 is a recognized pseudogene. CDR3 length: 18 residues.

CDR3 protein: CASSLAQGGTGELFF. The CDR3, as DNA: TGTGCCAGCAGTTTAGCCCAGGGGGGTACCGGGGAGCTGTTTTTT. This rearrangement joins TRBV27 to TRBJ2-2, with D perhaps matching TRBD1 (7 bases). Trimming removed 2 bases at V and 5 bases at J, with 12 bases between. The CDR3 sequence is 15 residues long. Germline V gene data show CDR1 as MNHEY and CDR2 as SMNVEV (reference sequence).

This chain joins TRBV21-1 and TRBJ2-7; whether TRBD2, the table's D call, matches the DNA was not checked. TRBV21-1 is deemed a pseudogene. The CDR3 runs 18 residues. The CDR3 coding sequence is TGTGCCAGCAGCAATCCCCACGTCGGACTAGCGTCTGCCTACGAGCAGTACTTC. Translated, it gives CASSNPHVGLASAYEQYF.

This rearrangement joins TRBV5-6 to TRBJ1-2; D may be TRBD1 (5 bases). Germline-derived CDR1 and CDR2 are SGHDT and YYEEEE. V lost 3 bases to trimming and J lost 6 bases, with 12 bases between them. The CDR3 runs to 13 residues. The CDR3 region is CASSYGHPNGYTF. DNA of the CDR3: TGTGCCAGCAGCTACGGACACCCCAATGGCTACACCTTC.

The chain recombines TRBV6-6 with TRBJ2-7, with a possible D match to TRBD2 (6 bases). Per the germline V gene, CDR1 is MNHNY and CDR2 is SVGAGI (reference sequence). Trimming removed 6 bases at V and 7 bases at J, with 16 bases between. The length of the CDR3 is 13 residues. The CDR3 is CASRRTILGEQYF. CDR3 nucleotide sequence: TGTGCCAGCAGGCGGACTATCTTAGGGGAGCAGTACTTC.

This clone is a singleton in its sample. The J gene is TRBJ2-7, the V gene TRBV30, with D tentatively TRBD1 or TRBD2 (5 bases each). Germline lookup yields CDR1 GTSNPN and CDR2 SVGIG (reference sequence). This CDR3 is built from 12 residues. The V and J ends lost 8 bases and 4 bases respectively, with 15 bases between them. The CDR3 loop is CAGSGPRYEQYF. Written as DNA, the CDR3 is TGTGCCGGATCGGGACCCCGATACGAGCAGTACTTC.

V usage is TRBV9 and J usage is TRBJ2-1, with 7 bases lining up with TRBD1. The junction had 4 bases not matched to a gene; V was cut back by 0 bases and J by 7 bases. The germline CDR1 and CDR2 sequences are SGDLS and YYNGEE. This CDR3 region has 14 residues. Here the CDR3 reads CASSVGTGENEQFF. The CDR3 coding sequence is TGTGCCAGCAGCGTAGGAACAGGGGAAAATGAGCAGTTCTTC.

This chain joins TRBV4-1 and TRBJ2-4; D is undetermined. The germline CDR1 and CDR2 sequences are MGHRA and YSYEKL. V shed 3 bases and J shed 0 bases, with 15 bases lying between them. The CDR3 has 17 residues. Written as DNA, the CDR3 is TGCGCCAGCAGCCAGCTTATGAGTGGGCTAGCCAAAAACATTCAGTACTTC. Translated: CASSQLMSGLAKNIQYF.

The CDR3 DNA follows: TGTGCCAGCAGCCAAGTAACAGGGAACAACTACGAGCAGTACTTC. This gives the protein CASSQVTGNNYEQYF. The V and J genes are TRBV4-2 and TRBJ2-7, with a weak D call TRBD1 (6 bases). Germline CDR1 is LGHNA and CDR2 is YNFKEQ. Trimming removed 1 base from V and 3 bases from J, with 13 bases in between. The CDR3 is made up of 15 amino acids.

This rearrangement joins TRBV9 to TRBJ1-6; D call uncertain. There are 13 residues in the CDR3. The germline V gene has CDR1 SGDLS and CDR2 YYNGEE. Trimming removed 3 bases from V and 10 bases from J, with 11 bases in between. The CDR3 region is CASSDTSGSPLHF. CDR3 bases: TGTGCCAGCAGCGATACCTCCGGCTCACCCCTCCACTTT.

This clone was seen just once. This rearrangement joins TRBV11-2 to TRBJ2-7; D is undetermined. The CDR3 has 16 residues. Germline CDR1 and CDR2: SGHAT and FQNNGV. Trimming removed 4 bases at V and 0 bases at J, with 16 bases between. The CDR3 sequence is CASSSWTVFSSYEQYF. The CDR3 DNA follows: TGTGCCAGCAGCTCGTGGACGGTTTTCAGCTCCTACGAGCAGTACTTC.

The chain uses TRBV27 and TRBJ2-7, with 10 bases lining up with TRBD1. The junction had 3 bases not matched to a gene; V was cut back by 5 bases and J by 2 bases. From germline, CDR1 is MNHEY and CDR2 SMNVEV (reference sequence). The length of the CDR3 is 14 residues. In DNA form, the CDR3 reads TGTGCCAGCAGTCCGGGACAGGGGACCTACGAGCAGTACTTC. This gives the protein CASSPGQGTYEQYF.

J is TRBJ1-2 and V is TRBV5-3, with TRBD1 matching over 8 bases. TRBV5-3 is an open reading frame, and its role is uncertain. This CDR3 has 19 amino acids. The ends lost 2 bases at V and 3 bases at J; junction bases unmatched: 18. In DNA, the CDR3 is TGTGCCAGAAGCTTTCTCAACCGGGACAGGCGATACCCTTACTATGGCTACACCTTC. Protein sequence: CARSFLNRDRRYPYYGYTF.